These 5 T cell receptor beta chains came from one sample sequenced in a study of T cells in Graves' hyperthyroidism and ophthalmopathy. Amplified regions were TCR beta CDR3 sequences from RNA transcripts. RT-PCR in the first round (using the HTBI primer set) targeted the TCR CDR3. MiXCR was run by TCRdb on the multiplex PCR reads, yielding one entry per CDR3 protein. The repertoire consists of some 770,000 distinct CDR3 sequences, with roughly 15% occurring once and the leading ten covering over 7.5%. Input material: blood. The receptors come from a man aged 18 to 29 with Graves' hyperthyroidism.

This clonotype was seen many times. The chain carries TRBV20-1 and TRBJ2-1; D assignment may be TRBD1 or TRBD2 (5 bases each). This CDR3 is 14 amino acids long. Germline CDR1 is DFQATT and CDR2 is SNEGSKA (reference sequence). V lost 2 bases to trimming and J lost 9 bases, with 17 bases between them. Here the CDR3 reads CSARSGTLSREQFF. CDR3 coding DNA: TGCAGTGCTAGATCCGGGACCTTATCCCGTGAGCAGTTCTTC.

Many counts were recorded for this clonotype. V is TRBV14 and J is TRBJ1-2; D perhaps matches TRBD1 (5 bases). In germline, CDR1 is SGHDN, CDR2 FVKESK. The germline V and J ends were trimmed by 5 bases and 1 base, with 17 bases remaining between them. This CDR3 is 16 amino acids long. CDR3 sequence: CASSYSSGTVNYGYTF. In DNA form, the CDR3 reads TGTGCCAGCAGCTACAGCTCCGGGACGGTTAACTATGGCTACACCTTC.

This clonotype was counted at least ten times. This chain connects TRBV28 to TRBJ2-1; D call uncertain. The length of the CDR3 is 12 residues. Germline V gene lookup returns CDR1 MDHEN and CDR2 SYDVKM. V dropped 2 bases and J dropped 5 bases, with 4 bases sitting between them. The CDR3, as DNA: TGTGCCAGCAGTTTAATGAACAATGAGCAGTTCTTC. This encodes CASSLMNNEQFF.

This clonotype was recorded many times. The chain carries TRBV5-6 and TRBJ2-5; D unresolved. The CDR3 loop spans 14 amino acids. V lost 0 bases and J 5 bases, leaving 11 bases between the germline ends. CDR1 and CDR2 from the germline V gene are SGHDT and YYEEEE. The CDR3 spells CASSLDVTWETQYF. The CDR3 DNA reads TGTGCCAGCAGCTTGGACGTAACTTGGGAGACCCAGTACTTC.

The chain recombines TRBV14 with TRBJ2-5, with 8 bases lining up with TRBD2. Germline-derived CDR1 and CDR2 are SGHDN and FVKESK. The V and J ends lost 4 bases and 2 bases, in that order; junction bases with no gene match: 6. The CDR3 extends over 15 amino acids. The CDR3 coding sequence is TGTGCCAGCAGCCTCCTCGGGGGGGTTCAAGAGACCCAGTACTTC. Its protein product is CASSLLGGVQETQYF.